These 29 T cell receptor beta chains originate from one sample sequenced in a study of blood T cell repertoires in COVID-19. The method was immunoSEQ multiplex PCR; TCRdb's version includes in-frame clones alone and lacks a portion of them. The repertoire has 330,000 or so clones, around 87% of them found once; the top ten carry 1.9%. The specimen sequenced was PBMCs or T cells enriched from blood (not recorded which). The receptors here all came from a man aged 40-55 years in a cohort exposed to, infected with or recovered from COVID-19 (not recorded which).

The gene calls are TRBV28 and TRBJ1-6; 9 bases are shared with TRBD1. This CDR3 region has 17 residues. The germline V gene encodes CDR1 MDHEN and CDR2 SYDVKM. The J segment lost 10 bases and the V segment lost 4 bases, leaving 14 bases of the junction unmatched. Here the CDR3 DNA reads TGTGCCAGCAGTTCGGGGTGGGGACAGGGATTAAGGTCACCCCTCCACTTT. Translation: CASSSGWGQGLRSPLHF.

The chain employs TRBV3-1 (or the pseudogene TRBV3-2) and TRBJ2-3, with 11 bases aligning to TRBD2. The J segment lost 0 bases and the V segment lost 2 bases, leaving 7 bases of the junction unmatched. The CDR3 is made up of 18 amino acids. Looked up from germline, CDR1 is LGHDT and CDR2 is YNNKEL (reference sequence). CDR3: CASSQPGLAVFSTDTQYF. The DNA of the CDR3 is TGTGCCAGCAGCCAACCGGGACTAGCGGTTTTTAGCACAGATACGCAGTATTTT.

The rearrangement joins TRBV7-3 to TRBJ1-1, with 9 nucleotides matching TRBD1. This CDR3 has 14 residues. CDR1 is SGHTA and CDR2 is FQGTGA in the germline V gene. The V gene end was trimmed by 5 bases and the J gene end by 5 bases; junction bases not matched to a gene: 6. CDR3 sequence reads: CASSPTGGLTEAFF. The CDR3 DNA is TGTGCCAGCAGCCCGACAGGGGGTCTGACTGAAGCTTTCTTT.

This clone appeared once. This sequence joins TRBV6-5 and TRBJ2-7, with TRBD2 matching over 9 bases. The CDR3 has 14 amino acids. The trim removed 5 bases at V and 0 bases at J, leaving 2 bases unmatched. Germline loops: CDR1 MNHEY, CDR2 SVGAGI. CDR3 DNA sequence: TGTGCCAGCAGTCCTAGCGGGAACTCCTACGAGCAGTACTTC. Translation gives CASSPSGNSYEQYF.

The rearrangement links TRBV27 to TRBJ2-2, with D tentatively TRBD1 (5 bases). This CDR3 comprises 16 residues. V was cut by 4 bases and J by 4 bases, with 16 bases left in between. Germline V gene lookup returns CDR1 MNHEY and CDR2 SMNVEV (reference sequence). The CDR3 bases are TGTGCCAGCAGTTCCCTACCCCAGGGCAGCACCGGGGAGCTGTTTTTT. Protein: CASSSLPQGSTGELFF.

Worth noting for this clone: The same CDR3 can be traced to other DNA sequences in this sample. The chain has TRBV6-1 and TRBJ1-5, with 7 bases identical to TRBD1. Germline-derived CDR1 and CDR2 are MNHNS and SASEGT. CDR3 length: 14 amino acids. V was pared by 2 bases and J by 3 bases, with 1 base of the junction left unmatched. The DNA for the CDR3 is TGTGCCAGCAGTGAAACAGGGGACAATCAGCCCCAGCATTTT. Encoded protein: CASSETGDNQPQHF.

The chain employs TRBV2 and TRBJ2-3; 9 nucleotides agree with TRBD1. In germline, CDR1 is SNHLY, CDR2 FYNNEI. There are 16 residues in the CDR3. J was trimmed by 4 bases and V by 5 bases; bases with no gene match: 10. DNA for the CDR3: TGTGCCAGCAGTTCCGGGACAGGGAGGGGGGCAGATACGCAGTATTTT. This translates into CASSSGTGRGADTQYF.

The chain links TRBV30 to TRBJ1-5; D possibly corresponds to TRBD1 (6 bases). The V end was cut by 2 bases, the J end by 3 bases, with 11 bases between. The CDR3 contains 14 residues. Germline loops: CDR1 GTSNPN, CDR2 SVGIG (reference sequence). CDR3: CAWSTGTLNQPQHF. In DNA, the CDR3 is TGTGCCTGGAGTACCGGGACACTCAATCAGCCCCAGCATTTT.

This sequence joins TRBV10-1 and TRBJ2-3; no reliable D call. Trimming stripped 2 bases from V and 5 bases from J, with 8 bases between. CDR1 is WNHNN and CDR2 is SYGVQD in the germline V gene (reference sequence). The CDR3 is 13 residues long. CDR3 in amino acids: CASSEEPLDTQYF. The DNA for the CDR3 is TGCGCCAGCAGTGAGGAGCCCTTAGATACGCAGTATTTT.

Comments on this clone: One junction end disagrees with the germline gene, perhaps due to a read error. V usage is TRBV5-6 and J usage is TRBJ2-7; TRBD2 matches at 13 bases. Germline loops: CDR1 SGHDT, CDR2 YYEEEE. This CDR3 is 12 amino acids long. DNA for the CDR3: TGTGCCAGCAGCTCAGGACTAGCGGGAGTTCTGTTC. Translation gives CASSSGLAGVLF.

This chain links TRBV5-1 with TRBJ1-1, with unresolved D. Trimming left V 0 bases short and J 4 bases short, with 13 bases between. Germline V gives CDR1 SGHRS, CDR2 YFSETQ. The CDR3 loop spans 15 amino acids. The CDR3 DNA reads TGCGCCAGCAGCTTGGAGCGGCCAAGAAGCACTGAAGCTTTCTTT. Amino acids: CASSLERPRSTEAFF.

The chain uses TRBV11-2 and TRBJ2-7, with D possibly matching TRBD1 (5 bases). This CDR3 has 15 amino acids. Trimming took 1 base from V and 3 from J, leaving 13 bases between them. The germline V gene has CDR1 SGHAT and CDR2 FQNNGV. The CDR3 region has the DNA TGTGCCAGCAGCTTAGTCCCGGCCAGGGACTACGAGCAGTACTTC. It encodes CASSLVPARDYEQYF.

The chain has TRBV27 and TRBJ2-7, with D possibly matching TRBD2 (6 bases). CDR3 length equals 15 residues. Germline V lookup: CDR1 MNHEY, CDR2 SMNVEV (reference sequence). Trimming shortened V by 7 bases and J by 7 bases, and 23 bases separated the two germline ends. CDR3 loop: CASNLAAGAVGEQYF. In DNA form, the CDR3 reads TGTGCCAGCAATCTCGCAGCGGGTGCGGTAGGTGAGCAGTACTTC.

CDR3 protein: CASSSADRTYEQYF. In DNA, the CDR3 is TGTGCCAGCAGTTCAGCGGACAGGACCTACGAGCAGTACTTC. This sequence joins TRBV28 and TRBJ2-7; 7 bases fit TRBD1. Germline CDR1 and CDR2: MDHEN and SYDVKM. The CDR3 is made up of 14 amino acids. J lost 2 bases, V lost 4 bases, and 5 bases had no gene match.

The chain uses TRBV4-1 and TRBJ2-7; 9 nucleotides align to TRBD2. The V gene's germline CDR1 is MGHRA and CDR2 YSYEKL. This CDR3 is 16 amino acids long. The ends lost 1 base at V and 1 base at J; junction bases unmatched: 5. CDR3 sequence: CASSQASGIGSYEQYF. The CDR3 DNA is TGCGCCAGCAGCCAAGCTAGCGGGATAGGGTCCTACGAGCAGTACTTC.

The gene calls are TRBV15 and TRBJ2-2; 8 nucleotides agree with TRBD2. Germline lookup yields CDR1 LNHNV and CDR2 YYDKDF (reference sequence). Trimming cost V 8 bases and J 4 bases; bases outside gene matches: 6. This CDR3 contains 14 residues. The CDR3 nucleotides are TGTGCCACCGGATTCCTAGCGGGCACCGGGGAGCTGTTTTTT. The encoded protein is CATGFLAGTGELFF. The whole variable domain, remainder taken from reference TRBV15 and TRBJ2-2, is DAMVIQNPRYQVTQFGKPVTLSCSQTLNHNVMYWYQQKSSQAPKLLFHYYDKDFNNEADTPDNFQSRRPNTSFCFLDIRSPGLGDTAMYLCATGFLAGTGELFFGEGSRLTVL.

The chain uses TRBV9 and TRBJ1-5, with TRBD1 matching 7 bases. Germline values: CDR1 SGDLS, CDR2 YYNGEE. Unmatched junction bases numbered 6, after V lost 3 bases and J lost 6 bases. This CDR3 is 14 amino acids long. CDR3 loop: CASSETGLGQPQHF. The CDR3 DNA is TGTGCCAGCAGCGAGACAGGGTTGGGTCAGCCCCAGCATTTT.

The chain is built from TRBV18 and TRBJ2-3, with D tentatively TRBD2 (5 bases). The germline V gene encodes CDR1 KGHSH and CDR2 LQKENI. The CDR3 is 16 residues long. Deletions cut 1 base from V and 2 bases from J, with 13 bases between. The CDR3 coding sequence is TGTGCCAGCTCACCACAAGGCCGCGGGCTCACAGATACGCAGTATTTT. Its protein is CASSPQGRGLTDTQYF. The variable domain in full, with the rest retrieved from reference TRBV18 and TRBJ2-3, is NAGVMQNPRHLVRRRGQEARLRCSPMKGHSHVYWYRQLPEEGLKFMVYLQKENIIDESGMPKERFSAEFPKEGPSILRIQQVVRGDSAAYFCASSPQGRGLTDTQYFGPGTRLTVL.

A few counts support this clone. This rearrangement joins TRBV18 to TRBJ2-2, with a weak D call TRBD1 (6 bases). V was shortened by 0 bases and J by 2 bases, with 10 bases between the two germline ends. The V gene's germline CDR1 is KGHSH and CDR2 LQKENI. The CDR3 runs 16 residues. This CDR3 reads CASSPPQGFNTGELFF. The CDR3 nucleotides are TGTGCCAGCTCACCACCCCAGGGGTTTAACACCGGGGAGCTGTTTTTT.

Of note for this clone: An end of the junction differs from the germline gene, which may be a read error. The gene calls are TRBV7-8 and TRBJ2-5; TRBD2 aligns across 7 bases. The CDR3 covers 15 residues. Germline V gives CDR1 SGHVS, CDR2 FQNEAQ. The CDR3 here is CASSLEYGRYGTQYF. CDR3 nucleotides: TGTGCCAGCAGTTTAGAGTACGGGAGGTATGGGACCCAGTACTTC.

CDR3 residues: CASSRQSGTFGTDTQYF. CDR3 in DNA: TGTGCCAGTAGTCGACAATCTGGGACATTTGGCACAGATACGCAGTATTTT. V gene TRBV19 combines with J gene TRBJ2-3; tentative D call: TRBD1 (6 bases). V lost 5 bases, J lost 1 base, and 19 bases lay in between. The CDR3 runs 17 residues. Per germline, CDR1 LNHDA and CDR2 SQIVND (reference sequence).

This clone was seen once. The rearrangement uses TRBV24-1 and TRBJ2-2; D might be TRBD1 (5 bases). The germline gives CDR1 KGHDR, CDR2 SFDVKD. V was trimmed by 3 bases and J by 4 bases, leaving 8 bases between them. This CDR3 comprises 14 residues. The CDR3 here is CATSDSRVTGELFF. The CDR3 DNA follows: TGTGCCACCAGTGATAGCAGGGTCACCGGGGAGCTGTTTTTT.

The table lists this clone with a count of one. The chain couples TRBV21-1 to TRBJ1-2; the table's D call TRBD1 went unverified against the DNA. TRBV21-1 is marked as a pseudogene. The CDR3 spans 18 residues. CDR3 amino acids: CASSEGTVGTGGNYGYTF. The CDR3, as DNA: TGTGCCAGCAGCGAGGGCACCGTCGGGACAGGGGGCAACTATGGCTACACCTTC.

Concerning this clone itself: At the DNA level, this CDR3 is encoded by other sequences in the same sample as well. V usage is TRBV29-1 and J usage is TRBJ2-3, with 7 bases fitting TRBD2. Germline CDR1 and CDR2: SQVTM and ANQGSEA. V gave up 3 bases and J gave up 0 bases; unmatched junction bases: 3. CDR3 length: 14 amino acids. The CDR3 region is CSVEGGASTDTQYF. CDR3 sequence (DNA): TGCAGCGTTGAGGGAGGGGCAAGCACAGATACGCAGTATTTT.

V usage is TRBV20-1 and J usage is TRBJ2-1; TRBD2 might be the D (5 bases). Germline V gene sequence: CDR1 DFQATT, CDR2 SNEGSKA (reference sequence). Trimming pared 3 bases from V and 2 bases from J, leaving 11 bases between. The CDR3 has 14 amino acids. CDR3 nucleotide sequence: TGCAGTGCTAGTAGGCGGGTAGCCTACAATGAGCAGTTCTTC. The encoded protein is CSASRRVAYNEQFF.

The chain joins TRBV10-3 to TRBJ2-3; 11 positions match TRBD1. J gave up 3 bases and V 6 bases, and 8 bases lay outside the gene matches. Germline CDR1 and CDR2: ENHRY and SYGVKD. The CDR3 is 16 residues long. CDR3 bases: TGTGCCATCAGATCAAGCCGGGACAGGGGGACAGATACGCAGTATTTT. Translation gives CAIRSSRDRGTDTQYF.

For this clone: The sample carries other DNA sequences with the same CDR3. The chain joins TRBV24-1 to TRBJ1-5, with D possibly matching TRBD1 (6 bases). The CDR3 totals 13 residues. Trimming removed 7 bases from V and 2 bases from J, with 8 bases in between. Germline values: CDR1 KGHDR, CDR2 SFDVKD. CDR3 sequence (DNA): TGTGCCACCAGCGCAGGGGGCAATCAGCCCCAGCATTTT. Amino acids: CATSAGGNQPQHF.

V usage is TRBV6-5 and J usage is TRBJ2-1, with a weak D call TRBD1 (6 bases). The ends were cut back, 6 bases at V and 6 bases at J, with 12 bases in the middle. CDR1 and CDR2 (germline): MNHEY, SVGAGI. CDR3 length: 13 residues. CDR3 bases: TGTGCCAGCAGATCACAGGGTCTCAATGAGCAGTTCTTC. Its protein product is CASRSQGLNEQFF.

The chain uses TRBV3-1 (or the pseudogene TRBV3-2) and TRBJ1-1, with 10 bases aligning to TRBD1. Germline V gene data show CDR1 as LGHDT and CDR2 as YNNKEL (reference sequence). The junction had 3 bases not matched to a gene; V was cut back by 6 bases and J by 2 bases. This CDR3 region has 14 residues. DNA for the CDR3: TGTGCCAGCAGTCGGACAGGGGGTAACACTGAAGCTTTCTTT. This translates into CASSRTGGNTEAFF.